The 25 T cell receptor beta chains below were found in one sample sequenced in a study of post-analysis software for immune sequencing data. Findings and limits, study-wide: Four to six TRBV segments were significantly more frequent in patients than in controls. TRBV5-6, TRBV5-1 and TRBV20-1 were among these segments.

Unique molecular identifiers featured in each of the TCR beta cDNA libraries. TCRdb independently ran MiXCR on the PCR reads; one entry per CDR3 protein. The sample contains approximately 350,000 distinct CDR3 sequences, less than 35% of which appear only once. These receptors' antigens are unknown. Sample: blood. The receptor set was obtained from a girl under 18 with multiple sclerosis.

The CDR3 sequence is CASSTLAGGADEQFF. CDR3 DNA: TGCGCCAGCAGCACACTAGCGGGGGGGGCTGATGAGCAGTTCTTC. The rearrangement uses TRBV5-1 and TRBJ2-1, with TRBD2 matching over 13 bases. The CDR3 consists of 15 residues. Germline CDR1 reads SGHRS; CDR2 reads YFSETQ. With 4 bases clipped from V and 8 bases from J, the junction kept 6 bases outside the gene matches.

The table lists this clonotype with a few counts. V and J are TRBV5-1 and TRBJ2-5; a weak D match, TRBD2 (5 bases). Trimming left V 3 bases short and J 2 bases short, with 11 bases between. Germline CDR1 SGHRS, CDR2 YFSETQ. CDR3 length: 14 residues. The CDR3: CASSSGVGQETQYF. DNA of the CDR3: TGCGCCAGCAGCTCCGGGGTGGGGCAAGAGACCCAGTACTTC.

Only a few counts were recorded for this clonotype. The rearrangement joins TRBV5-1 to TRBJ2-5; D could derive from TRBD1 or TRBD2 (5 bases each). The CDR3 runs 15 residues. Trimming took 4 bases from V and 11 from J, leaving 24 bases between them. Germline CDR1 is SGHRS and CDR2 is YFSETQ. This CDR3 is CASSPFGHLGEEQYF. Here the CDR3 DNA reads TGCGCCAGCAGCCCCTTCGGACACCTGGGGGAAGAGCAGTACTTC.

In this sample, this clonotype turned up a few times. The chain recombines TRBV7-2 with TRBJ2-2, with TRBD1 identical over 7 bases. Trimming cost V 5 bases and J 4 bases; bases outside gene matches: 4. Germline values: CDR1 SGHTA, CDR2 FQGNSA. The CDR3 loop spans 14 amino acids. The CDR3 nucleotides are TGTGCCAGCAGCCCACAGGGGACCACCGGGGAGCTGTTTTTT. Protein: CASSPQGTTGELFF.

CDR3 nucleotide sequence: TGTGCCAGCAGTTACTCGAGCGGGAACTATGGCTACACCTTC. This codes for CASSYSSGNYGYTF. The chain employs TRBV6-2 or TRBV6-3 and TRBJ1-2, with D unclear. CDR3 size: 14 residues. V was shortened by 0 bases and J by 2 bases, with 7 bases between the two germline ends. From germline, CDR1 is MNHEY and CDR2 SVGEGT.

The rearrangement joins TRBV29-1 to TRBJ2-1; D remains ambiguous. Germline-derived CDR1 and CDR2 are SQVTM and ANQGSEA. With 4 bases removed from V and 8 bases from J, the gap between germline ends came to 9 bases. The CDR3 contains 11 residues. CDR3 nucleotides: TGCAGCGTTGTCTACCGTTATGAGCAGTTCTTC. Its translation is CSVVYRYEQFF.

This clonotype has more than one count but fewer than ten. Here the CDR3 DNA reads TGTGCCAGCAGTCCCCGGAGAGACAGGGTCTACAATGAGCAGTTCTTC. Translating it yields CASSPRRDRVYNEQFF. The chain carries TRBV12-3 or TRBV12-4 and TRBJ2-1, with 7 bases matching TRBD1. Germline trimming cut 5 bases from V and 3 bases from J; bases unmatched to any gene: 10. The CDR3 contains 16 residues.

This clonotype was found a few times. The chain links TRBV6-5 to TRBJ1-6; the match to TRBD1 covers 7 bases. From germline, CDR1 is MNHEY and CDR2 SVGAGI. J gave up 7 bases and V 5 bases, and 11 bases lay outside the gene matches. There are 16 residues in the CDR3. CDR3: CASSRHRDSENSPLHF. CDR3 nucleotide sequence: TGTGCCAGCAGTAGACACCGGGACAGTGAAAATTCACCCCTCCACTTT.

The gene calls are TRBV3-1 and TRBJ1-5; D not certain. CDR1 LGHDT and CDR2 YNNKEL come from the germline V gene (reference sequence). The CDR3 spans 14 residues. The V end lost 1 base, the J end lost 7 bases, and 11 bases lay between the germline ends. The chain's CDR3 is CASSQVLSRQPQHF. In DNA form, the CDR3 reads TGTGCCAGCAGCCAAGTCTTGTCGAGACAGCCCCAGCATTTT.

This clonotype was picked up a small number of times. The chain joins TRBV3-1 to TRBJ1-1, with a tentative D call TRBD1 (6 bases). Germline loops: CDR1 LGHDT, CDR2 YNNKEL (reference sequence). With 2 bases removed from V and 1 base from J, the gap between germline ends came to 14 bases. The CDR3 totals 16 residues. In nucleotides, the CDR3 is TGTGCCAGCAGCCAACGGGGGCTTACGTCGAACACTGAAGCTTTCTTT. This encodes CASSQRGLTSNTEAFF.

This clonotype was detected a few times. This chain joins TRBV20-1 and TRBJ2-7; D is perhaps TRBD1 (6 bases). CDR1 and CDR2 from the germline V gene are DFQATT and SNEGSKA (reference sequence). V was pared by 6 bases and J by 1 base, with 13 bases between. There are 13 residues in the CDR3. The CDR3 reads CSAKGQRSYEQYF. The CDR3 nucleotides are TGCAGTGCCAAAGGACAGCGTTCCTACGAGCAGTACTTC.

The chain is built from TRBV16 and TRBJ2-7; D uncertain. The V end was cut by 1 base, the J end by 3 bases, with 10 bases between. Germline V gene sequence: CDR1 KGHSY, CDR2 FQNENV. The CDR3 is 14 residues long. The CDR3 DNA is TGTGCCAGCAGCCAATTTACCAGCATCTACGAGCAGTACTTC. The encoded protein is CASSQFTSIYEQYF.

This clonotype appeared a few times. CDR3 residues: CASRTGQGMNTEAFF. Written as DNA, the CDR3 is TGTGCCAGCAGAACTGGACAGGGGATGAACACTGAAGCTTTCTTT. V usage is TRBV6-6 and J usage is TRBJ1-1; 9 positions agree with TRBD1. Trimming cost V 6 bases and J 0 bases; bases outside gene matches: 5. Germline lookup yields CDR1 MNHNY and CDR2 SVGAGI (reference sequence). The CDR3 consists of 15 residues.

The table lists this clonotype with many counts. The CDR3 region is CASRSRFAGSARNEKLFF. The CDR3 DNA is TGCGCCAGCAGGAGCAGATTCGCAGGGTCAGCGAGAAATGAAAAACTGTTTTTT. This chain connects TRBV4-1 to TRBJ1-4; possible D gene TRBD1, 5 bases. Trimming removed 6 bases from V and 5 bases from J, with 25 bases in between. Germline loops: CDR1 MGHRA, CDR2 YSYEKL. CDR3 length: 18 amino acids.

This clonotype was seen a handful of times. The chain has TRBV12-3 or TRBV12-4 and TRBJ2-5; D is ambiguous. This CDR3 comprises 15 residues. The V gene lost 1 base and the J gene lost 5 bases, with 14 bases spanning the gap. CDR3 sequence: CASSLGSLRRETQYF. The CDR3 DNA follows: TGTGCCAGCAGTTTAGGGAGCCTCAGGCGGGAGACCCAGTACTTC.

The chain joins TRBV5-1 to TRBJ1-4, with 7 bases aligning to TRBD1. Germline CDR1 and CDR2: SGHRS and YFSETQ. J was trimmed by 3 bases and V by 2 bases; bases with no gene match: 4. The CDR3 extends over 15 amino acids. The CDR3 nucleotides are TGCGCCAGCAGCTTACAGGGGAATGCTAATGAAAAACTGTTTTTT. Protein sequence: CASSLQGNANEKLFF.

This clonotype was observed a handful of times. This sequence joins TRBV30 and TRBJ2-7; TRBD1 aligns across 12 bases. CDR1 and CDR2 (germline): GTSNPN, SVGIG (reference sequence). This CDR3 has 17 amino acids. The junction had 12 bases not matched to a gene; V was cut back by 3 bases and J by 3 bases. The CDR3 DNA is TGTGCCTGGAGCTGGGACAGGGGGCATAAGTCAATCTACGAGCAGTACTTC. It specifies CAWSWDRGHKSIYEQYF.

The V and J genes are TRBV12-3 or TRBV12-4 and TRBJ2-4; maybe TRBD1 (7 bases). V lost 5 bases to trimming and J lost 1 base, with 21 bases between them. The CDR3 has 18 residues. The CDR3 loop reads CASSRQGSGAVAKNIQYF. The DNA for the CDR3 is TGTGCCAGCAGTCGACAGGGCTCGGGAGCGGTGGCCAAAAACATTCAGTACTTC.

In this sample, this clonotype turned up a few times. The V and J genes are TRBV6-2 or TRBV6-3 and TRBJ2-7, with D tentatively TRBD1 (6 bases). V lost 2 bases and J lost 0, with 11 bases in between. Germline V lookup: CDR1 MNHEY, CDR2 SVGEGT. The CDR3 is 15 amino acids. DNA for the CDR3: TGTGCCAGCAGTTACCTCCAGGGGAGCTCCTACGAGCAGTACTTC. Translation gives CASSYLQGSSYEQYF.

This sequence joins TRBV5-5 and TRBJ1-2; weak D call: TRBD1 (5 bases). This CDR3 contains 14 residues. Germline lookup yields CDR1 SGHKS and CDR2 YYEKEE (reference sequence). Trimming removed 2 bases from V and 3 bases from J, with 11 bases in between. The CDR3, as DNA: TGTGCCAGCAGCTTCCTGGGGCGTGACTATGGCTACACCTTC. Translating gives CASSFLGRDYGYTF.

Comments on this clonotype: A junction boundary mismatches the germline segment, possibly from a read error. The V gene is TRBV7-2, the J gene TRBJ2-5, with 9 bases fitting TRBD1. The assigned J gene may be wrong: the sequence end matches TRBJ2-7 better. The CDR3 is 16 amino acids. Germline lookup yields CDR1 SGHTA and CDR2 FQGNSA. CDR3 coding DNA: TGTGCCAGCAGCTTAGCTGGGGACAGGGCCTCCAACGAGCAGTACTTC. Amino acids: CASSLAGDRASNEQYF.

This chain uses TRBV19 with TRBJ1-5, with D hard to call. Between the trimmed V and J ends, which lost 5 bases and 4 bases, there was a span of 9 bases. The CDR3 has 13 amino acids. Germline CDR1 is LNHDA and CDR2 is SQIVND (reference sequence). The CDR3 coding sequence is TGTGCCAGTAGTGGAATGGGGAATCAGCCCCAGCATTTT. This translates into CASSGMGNQPQHF.

The chain uses TRBV7-2 and TRBJ1-2, with 8 bases aligning to TRBD1. Germline V lookup: CDR1 SGHTA, CDR2 FQGNSA. V shed 1 base, J shed 0 bases, and the junction held 10 bases outside the gene matches. The CDR3 sequence is 18 residues long. Here the CDR3 reads CASSLVSGPGQANYGYTF. The CDR3 region has the DNA TGTGCCAGCAGCTTAGTTTCAGGTCCGGGACAGGCTAACTATGGCTACACCTTC. The full variable domain, in which reference TRBV7-2 and TRBJ1-2 provide the parts outside the CDR3, is GAGVSQSPSNKVTEKGKDVELRCDPISGHTALYWYRQSLGQGLEFLIYFQGNSAPDKSGLPSDRFSAERTGGSVSTLTIQRTQQEDSAVYLCASSLVSGPGQANYGYTFGSGTRLTVV.

This sequence joins TRBV6-6 and TRBJ2-7; D is perhaps TRBD1 (5 bases). The V end lost 2 bases, the J end lost 2 bases, and 7 bases lay between the germline ends. The CDR3 is 13 residues long. The V gene's germline CDR1 is MNHNY and CDR2 SVGAGI (reference sequence). Here the CDR3 reads CASSYRGAYEQYF. CDR3 DNA: TGTGCCAGCAGTTACAGGGGTGCCTACGAGCAGTACTTC.

The rearrangement links TRBV4-2 to TRBJ2-1, with 10 bases that match TRBD2. V lost 0 bases to trimming and J lost 5 bases; unmatched junction nucleotides: 4. In germline, CDR1 is LGHNA, CDR2 YNFKEQ. This CDR3 contains 16 residues. The CDR3 region has the DNA TGTGCCAGCAGCCAAGATGGTACTAGCGGGGACAATGAGCAGTTCTTC. It translates to CASSQDGTSGDNEQFF.